Sequencing of this T cell receptor beta chain was carried out in a study of vaccination and CD4 T cells after COVID-19. On the study more broadly: Timing of post-vaccine sample collection was a median 72 days after dose two, with a range of 14 to 241. Cells were stimulated with overlapping spike peptides from SARS-CoV-2, HCoV-NL63, HCoV-OC43 and HCoV-229E. General study points: In median terms, SARS-CoV-2-reactive clonotypes went from approximately 21 to 40, a nonsignificant rise.

Regarding this clonotype: Its antigen is currently unknown.

Sequencing of the DNA from cultured CD4+ T cells was carried out with the Oncomine TCR Beta short-read assay. Via MiXCR, TCRdb re-called the PCR reads, giving one row per CDR3 protein. This sample has tens of thousands of distinct CDR3 sequences; under 45% occur once, and the top ten carry approximately 20%. CDR1 is SGHNT and CDR2 is YYREEE in the germline V gene (reference sequence). CDR3 length: 14 amino acids. The V gene lost 4 bases and the J gene lost 3 bases, with 13 bases spanning the gap. Treatment: approximately 10-day PBMC culture with coronavirus spike peptide pools or control peptides (ViraFEST assay). A few million PBMCs were grown per well alongside 7.5 to 10 IU/ml IL-2 and about 9.3 ug/ml peptide pools.

The clonotype originates from a human donor who received a COVID-19 vaccine. Sequenced here: CD4+ T cells from blood, cultured in vitro, sampled before SARS-CoV-2 vaccination. This rearrangement joins TRBV5-4 to TRBJ2-5; tentative D call: TRBD2 (6 bases). The CDR3 here is CASSEAGLEETQYF. In DNA form, the CDR3 reads TGTGCCAGCAGCGAGGCGGGGTTGGAAGAGACCCAGTACTTC.